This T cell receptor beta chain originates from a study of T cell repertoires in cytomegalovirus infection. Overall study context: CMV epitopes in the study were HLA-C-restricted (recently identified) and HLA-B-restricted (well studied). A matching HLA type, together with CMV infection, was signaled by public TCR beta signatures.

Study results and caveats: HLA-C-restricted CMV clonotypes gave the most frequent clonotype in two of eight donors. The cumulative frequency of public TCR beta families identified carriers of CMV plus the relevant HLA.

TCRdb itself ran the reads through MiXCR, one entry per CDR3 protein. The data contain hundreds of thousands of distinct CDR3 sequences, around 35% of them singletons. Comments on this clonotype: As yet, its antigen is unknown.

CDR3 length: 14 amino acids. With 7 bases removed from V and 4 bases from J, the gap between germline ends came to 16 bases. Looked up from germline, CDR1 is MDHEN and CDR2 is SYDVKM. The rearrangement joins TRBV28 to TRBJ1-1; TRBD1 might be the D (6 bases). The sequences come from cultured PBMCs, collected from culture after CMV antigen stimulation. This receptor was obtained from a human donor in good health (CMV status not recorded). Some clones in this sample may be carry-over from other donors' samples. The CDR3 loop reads CASTAVGAGTEAFF. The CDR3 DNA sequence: TGTGCCAGCACGGCTGTGGGGGCCGGCACTGAAGCTTTCTTT. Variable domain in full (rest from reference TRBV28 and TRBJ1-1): DVKVTQSSRYLVKRTGEKVFLECVQDMDHENMFWYRQDPGLGLRLIYFSYDVKMKEKGDIPEGYSVSREKKERFSLILESASTNQTSMYLCASTAVGAGTEAFFGQGTRLTVV.